Below are 11 T cell receptor beta chains sequenced from a single sample in a study of regulatory dendritic cells for organ transplantation. Antigen specificity for these receptors is unknown. Repertoires were generated with immunoSEQ multiplex PCR, while TCRdb's copy carries only in-frame clones and drops some. Its clone listing holds a few dozen clones. The sample was dendritic cells cultured alone as a control. The source of these receptors is a human donor in good health and provided the allogeneic stimulator dendritic cells.

The chain combines TRBV7-8 with TRBJ2-6; the D is unclear. Germline V lookup: CDR1 SGHVS, CDR2 FQNEAQ. CDR3 length: 17 amino acids. V lost 5 bases, J lost 5 bases, and 19 bases lay in between. The CDR3 sequence is CASSVLNPQSRANVLTF. For the CDR3, the DNA is TGTGCCAGCAGCGTGCTCAACCCACAAAGTCGGGCCAACGTCCTGACTTTC.

In nucleotides, the CDR3 is TGTGCCAGCAGCCCCGGGGTGGGGGGAGCCTACGAGCAGTACTTC. Its protein product is CASSPGVGGAYEQYF. This chain joins TRBV5-6 and TRBJ2-7; D possibly corresponds to TRBD2 (6 bases). The germline CDR1 and CDR2 sequences are SGHDT and YYEEEE. The CDR3 runs 15 residues. V was cut by 4 bases and J by 2 bases, with 16 bases left in between.

V gene TRBV7-9 combines with J gene TRBJ1-4; tentative D call: TRBD1 (6 bases). The CDR3 has 15 residues. Looked up from germline, CDR1 is SEHNR and CDR2 is FQNEAQ (reference sequence). Trimming removed 5 bases at V and 7 bases at J, with 17 bases between. Written as DNA, the CDR3 is TGTGCCAGCAGCCCAAGGGACAATTTCGGTGAAAAACTGTTTTTT. It translates to CASSPRDNFGEKLFF.

The J gene is TRBJ2-1, the V gene TRBV4-3, with 7 bases fitting TRBD1. The trim removed 4 bases at V and 3 bases at J, leaving 3 bases unmatched. This CDR3 region has 14 residues. The V gene's germline CDR1 is LGHNA and CDR2 YSLEER. The CDR3 coding sequence is TGCGCCAGCAGCCCTGGGACAGACTACAATGAGCAGTTCTTC. Protein: CASSPGTDYNEQFF.

This rearrangement joins TRBV5-6 to TRBJ2-5; 9 bases match TRBD1. The CDR3 loop spans 16 amino acids. V dropped 0 bases and J dropped 3; count of bases not matched to a gene: 6. Per the germline V gene, CDR1 is SGHDT and CDR2 is YYEEEE. This CDR3 reads CASSLGLTGGEETQYF. DNA for the CDR3: TGTGCCAGCAGCTTGGGCCTGACAGGGGGGGAAGAGACCCAGTACTTC.

The J gene is TRBJ2-1, the V gene TRBV5-1; TRBD1 matches at 8 bases. The CDR3 is 16 amino acids. Trimming cost V 6 bases and J 3 bases; bases outside gene matches: 11. Germline V gene sequence: CDR1 SGHRS, CDR2 YFSETQ. For the CDR3, the DNA is TGCGCCAGCACCGTCAGACCGGGACAGGACTACAATGAGCAGTTCTTC. Its translation: CASTVRPGQDYNEQFF.

This chain connects TRBV4-1 to TRBJ2-1, with D possibly being TRBD2 (5 bases). Germline CDR1 is MGHRA and CDR2 is YSYEKL. The CDR3 spans 16 residues. Trimming removed 3 bases from V and 2 bases from J, with 14 bases in between. CDR3 DNA: TGCGCCAGCAGCCAGGAGGACCTAGCCCCCTACAATGAGCAGTTCTTC. Its translation is CASSQEDLAPYNEQFF.

This clone has a handful of counts. The chain employs TRBV19 and TRBJ1-6, with a weak D call TRBD1 (6 bases). The CDR3 has 13 residues. V was cut by 3 bases and J by 11 bases, with 11 bases left in between. Germline loops: CDR1 LNHDA, CDR2 SQIVND (reference sequence). The CDR3 loop reads CASSIGGLTPLHF. CDR3 coding DNA: TGTGCCAGTAGTATCGGGGGGCTCACACCCCTCCACTTT. Using reference TRBV19 and TRBJ1-6 for the parts outside the CDR3, the full variable domain is DGGITQSPKYLFRKEGQNVTLSCEQNLNHDAMYWYRQDPGQGLRLIYYSQIVNDFQKGDIAEGYSVSREKKESFPLTVTSAQKNPTAFYLCASSIGGLTPLHFGNGTRLTVT.

The rearrangement uses TRBV19 and TRBJ1-6; 7 positions match TRBD1. The CDR3 loop spans 15 amino acids. From germline, CDR1 is LNHDA and CDR2 SQIVND (reference sequence). J was trimmed by 5 bases and V by 4 bases; bases with no gene match: 5. CDR3 in amino acids: CASSTGGTNNSPLHF. The CDR3 DNA follows: TGTGCCAGTAGTACAGGGGGAACTAATAATTCACCCCTCCACTTT.

The chain joins TRBV7-8 to TRBJ2-1; 12 nucleotides align to TRBD2. CDR1 is SGHVS and CDR2 is FQNEAQ in the germline V gene. The CDR3 sequence is 20 residues long. The junction had 21 bases not matched to a gene; V was cut back by 6 bases and J by 6 bases. Written as DNA, the CDR3 is TGTGCCAGCAGTTATTACGTCCCTCTAGCGGGGGGGCCTTCGGTCAATGAGCAGTTCTTC. It translates to CASSYYVPLAGGPSVNEQFF.

The chain uses TRBV5-3 and TRBJ1-1, with a weak D call TRBD1 (6 bases). TRBV5-3 is assigned to the ORF class and has an uncertain function. This CDR3 contains 17 residues. The V end was cut by 0 bases, the J end by 0 bases, with 15 bases between. The CDR3 nucleotides read TGTGCCAGAAGCTTGGGGGATGACAGGAGTATGAACACTGAAGCTTTCTTT. Protein product: CARSLGDDRSMNTEAFF.